The T cell receptor beta chain described here comes from a study of cytomegalovirus exposure and HLA in healthy donors. Vbeta (60) and Jbeta (13) primers were used in the PCR. Libraries were prepared by immunoSEQ multiplex PCR; TCRdb keeps only in-frame clonotypes and omits some of them. The table records under 200,000 clones, around 80% of them present only once. Germline loops: CDR1 SGHTA, CDR2 FQGNSA. V lost 3 bases to trimming and J lost 5 bases; unmatched junction nucleotides: 10. This CDR3 region has 16 residues. Material: PBMCs. The receptor's source is a woman in her 50s in good health and CMV-seropositive. This sequence joins TRBV7-2 and TRBJ2-5; 9 bases are a match to TRBD1. Here the CDR3 reads CASSLLGQGQWETQYF. The CDR3 DNA follows: TGTGCCAGCAGCTTGCTGGGACAGGGTCAATGGGAGACCCAGTACTTC.